Listed below are T cell receptor beta chains from one sample, sequenced in a study of CD8 T cells in Susac syndrome. TCRdb used MiXCR to reprocess the immunoSEQ multiplex PCR reads, holding one entry per CDR3 protein. The sample carries roughly 170,000 distinct CDR3 sequences, 90% to 95% recorded once. Material for sequencing was CD4+ T cells from PBMCs. The receptors were gathered from a human donor with multiple sclerosis. CDR3s include the opening cysteine and the closing phenylalanine or tryptophan. The order of the fields is V gene, clone size, J gene, D gene, CDR3 protein, CDR3 DNA. D genes are given only for firm matches. Some rows have no size entry. The others give once, few or many, or a class for an expanded clone.

TRBV5-1,.,TRBJ2-1,.,CASSLNGRYEQFF,TGCGCCAGCAGCTTGAATGGCAGGTATGAGCAGTTCTTC
TRBV7-8,once,TRBJ2-1,TRBD1,CASSPGQLNEQFF,TGTGCCAGCAGCCCGGGACAGCTCAATGAGCAGTTCTTC
TRBV27,.,TRBJ1-5,.,CASSLIRHPNQPQHF,TGTGCCAGCAGTCTAATACGGCACCCGAATCAGCCCCAGCATTTT
TRBV19,.,TRBJ2-7,.,CWTQYEQYF,TGTTGGACGCAATACGAGCAGTACTTC
TRBV6-1,once,TRBJ2-2,TRBD2,CASRGLPNTGELFF,TGTGCCAGCAGGGGACTACCGAACACCGGGGAGCTGTTTTTT
TRBV3-1,once,TRBJ2-5,.,CASSQNLKTQYF,TGTGCCAGCAGCCAAAACCTCAAGACCCAGTACTTC
TRBV7-3,.,TRBJ2-5,.,CASSTGTSEPQYF,TGTGCCAGCAGCACCGGGACGAGCGAGCCCCAGTACTTC
TRBV19,.,TRBJ2-6,TRBD1,CASSTDRAGANVLTF,TGTGCCAGTAGTACAGACAGGGCTGGGGCCAACGTCCTGACTTTC
TRBV19,.,TRBJ1-5,.,CASTPLGRDQPQHF,TGTGCCAGTACTCCCCTGGGGAGGGATCAGCCCCAGCATTTT
TRBV6-5,few,TRBJ1-4,.,CASSLTGTNKLFF,TGTGCCAGCAGCCTAACCGGGACTAACAAACTGTTTTTT
TRBV7-3,.,TRBJ2-1,.,CASSLNGASSYNEQFF,TGTGCCAGCAGCCTTAACGGGGCTAGCTCCTACAATGAGCAGTTCTTC
TRBV5-1,.,TRBJ2-5,.,CASSLSTATQTQYF,TGCGCCAGCAGCTTGAGTACGGCCACTCAGACCCAGTACTTC
TRBV29-1,once,TRBJ1-5,.,CSVSGGPNQPQHF,TGCAGCGTTTCCGGGGGACCCAATCAGCCCCAGCATTTT
TRBV12-3/TRBV12-4,.,TRBJ2-3,TRBD2,CASSLARGDGTDTQYF,TGTGCCAGCAGTTTAGCGCGGGGGGATGGCACAGATACGCAGTATTTT
TRBV21-1,.,TRBJ2-7,.,CASSANGRTGDYEQYF,TGTGCCAGCAGCGCCAATGGGAGGACAGGGGACTACGAGCAGTACTTC
TRBV20-1,.,TRBJ2-1,.,CSASLRLSLYNEQFF,TGCAGTGCTAGCCTGAGACTATCACTCTACAATGAGCAGTTCTTC
TRBV10-3,.,TRBJ2-7,TRBD1,CAITDTGTGTHSQQYF,TGTGCCATCACCGATACCGGGACAGGTACCCATAGCCAGCAGTACTTC
TRBV7-9,.,TRBJ2-1,TRBD2,CASRTGTSADEQFF,TGTGCCAGCAGGACCGGGACTAGCGCTGATGAGCAGTTCTTC
TRBV3-1,.,TRBJ2-1,.,CASSQVRLAGDEQFF,TGTGCCAGCAGCCAAGTACGGCTAGCCGGGGATGAGCAGTTCTTC
TRBV20-1,.,TRBJ2-7,TRBD2,CSAFRASGLTYEQYF,TGCAGTGCTTTCAGGGCTAGCGGTCTTACCTACGAGCAGTACTTC
TRBV5-4,.,TRBJ2-1,.,CASSLAAIGSYNEQFF,TGTGCCAGCAGCTTGGCCGCGATAGGCTCCTACAATGAGCAGTTCTTC
TRBV28,once,TRBJ2-7,.,CASSFVGDPYEQYF,TGTGCCAGCAGTTTTGTGGGAGACCCTTACGAGCAGTACTTC
TRBV6-5,few,TRBJ1-2,.,CASSYGRIGANYGYTF,TGTGCCAGCAGTTACGGACGGATCGGAGCTAACTATGGCTACACCTTC
TRBV12-3/TRBV12-4,.,TRBJ1-1,.,CASSLARVTEAFF,TGTGCCAGCAGTTTGGCCAGGGTTACTGAAGCTTTCTTT
TRBV18,once,TRBJ1-5,.,CASSPRGVGNQPQHF,TGTGCCAGCTCACCACGGGGGGTTGGCAATCAGCCCCAGCATTTT
TRBV29-1,.,TRBJ2-3,.,CSVKRTTSDTQYF,TGCAGCGTCAAGCGGACTACCTCAGATACGCAGTATTTT